The clone carrying this T cell receptor beta chain has only a few counts. What it recognizes is unknown. The data are from a study of response to subunit inactivated influenza vaccine. General observations from the study: Authors suggested few new T cells are recruited by each seasonal influenza vaccination.

TCRdb redid the calling of the RT-PCR reads with MiXCR, one entry per CDR3 protein. The table has about 520,000 distinct CDR3 sequences, about 25% seen once; the top ten hold around 1.8%. Germline loops: CDR1 SGHVS, CDR2 FQNEAQ. This CDR3 has 15 residues. Trimming shortened V by 4 bases and J by 4 bases, and 17 bases separated the two germline ends. The gene calls are TRBV7-8 and TRBJ2-7; D perhaps matches TRBD2 (5 bases). Sequencing was performed on CD4+ T cells sorted from PBMCs, taken around 5 days after vaccination. The clonotype was recovered from a man aged 45-65 years who received an inactivated influenza vaccine. CDR3 sequence reads: CASSSRREQPYEQYF. In nucleotides, the CDR3 is TGTGCCAGCAGCTCTCGCCGGGAACAACCTTACGAGCAGTACTTC.